This T cell receptor (beta chain) originates from a study of blood T cell repertoires in COVID-19. Across the study: Nucleic acid was either cDNA or gDNA, and it came from T cells, B-cell-depleted T cells, or PBMCs.

This CDR3 region has 15 residues. V was pared by 10 bases and J by 1 base, with 8 bases of the junction left unmatched. CDR1 is SNHLY and CDR2 is FYNNEI in the germline V gene. Authors' processing steps: Estimates of nucleated cell counts were drawn from the amplification of reference gene primers. Data came from immunoSEQ multiplex PCR; TCRdb stores just in-frame clones and leaves some out. V and J calls and clone size are those listed in that table; D and trimming were worked out from the DNA. This sample has about 56,000 clones; approximately 92% occur once, and the top ten carry around 46%. Seattle researchers signed up patients amid active infection and tracked them longitudinally.

The chain links TRBV2 to TRBJ2-3; 10 bases agree with TRBD2. Material for sequencing was peripheral blood. The receptor was isolated from a woman aged 55 to 70 with COVID-19, enrolled during active disease. The CDR3 DNA reads TGTGCCACGCAACTCGGGACTAGCGGCACAGATACGCAGTATTTT. Translating gives CATQLGTSGTDTQYF.